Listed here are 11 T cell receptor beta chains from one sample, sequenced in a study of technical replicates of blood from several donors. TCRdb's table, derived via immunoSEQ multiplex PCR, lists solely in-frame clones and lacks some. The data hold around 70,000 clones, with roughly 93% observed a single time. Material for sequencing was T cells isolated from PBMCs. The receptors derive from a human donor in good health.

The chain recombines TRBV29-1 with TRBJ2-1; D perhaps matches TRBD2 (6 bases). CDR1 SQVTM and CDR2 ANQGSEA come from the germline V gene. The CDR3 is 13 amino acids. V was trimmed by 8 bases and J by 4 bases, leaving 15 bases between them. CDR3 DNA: TGCAGCTATCAGCGGCTAGCGTACAATGAGCAGTTCTTC. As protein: CSYQRLAYNEQFF.

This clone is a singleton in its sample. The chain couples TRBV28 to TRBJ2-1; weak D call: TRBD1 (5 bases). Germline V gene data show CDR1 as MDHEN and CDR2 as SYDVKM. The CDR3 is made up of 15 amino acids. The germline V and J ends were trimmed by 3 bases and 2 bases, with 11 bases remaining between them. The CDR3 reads CASSFWPGTYNEQFF. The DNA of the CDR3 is TGTGCCAGCAGTTTTTGGCCAGGGACCTACAATGAGCAGTTCTTC.

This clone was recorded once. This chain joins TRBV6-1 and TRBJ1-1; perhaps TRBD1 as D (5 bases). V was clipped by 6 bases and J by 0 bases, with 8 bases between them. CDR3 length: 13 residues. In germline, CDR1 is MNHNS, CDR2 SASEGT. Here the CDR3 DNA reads TGTGCCAGCAGGAGGGACTTGAACACTGAAGCTTTCTTT. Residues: CASRRDLNTEAFF.

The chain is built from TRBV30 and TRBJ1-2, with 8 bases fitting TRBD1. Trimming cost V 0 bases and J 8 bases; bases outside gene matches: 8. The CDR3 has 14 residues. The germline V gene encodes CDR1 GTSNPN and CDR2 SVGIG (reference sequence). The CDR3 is CAWSVSGGFQGYTF. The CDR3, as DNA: TGTGCCTGGAGTGTTTCAGGGGGCTTCCAGGGCTACACCTTC.

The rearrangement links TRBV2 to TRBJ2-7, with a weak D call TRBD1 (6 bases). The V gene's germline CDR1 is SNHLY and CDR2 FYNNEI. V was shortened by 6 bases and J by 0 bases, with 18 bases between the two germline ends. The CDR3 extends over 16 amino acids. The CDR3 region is CASRPNRDTPSYEQYF. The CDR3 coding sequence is TGTGCCAGCAGACCGAATCGGGACACTCCCTCCTACGAGCAGTACTTC.

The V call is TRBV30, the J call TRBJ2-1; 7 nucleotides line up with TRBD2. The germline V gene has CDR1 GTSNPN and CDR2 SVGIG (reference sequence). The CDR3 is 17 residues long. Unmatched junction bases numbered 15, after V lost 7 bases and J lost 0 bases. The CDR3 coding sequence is TGTGCCTCCCGGGGGGACCCCAGCCACCTCTCCTACAATGAGCAGTTCTTC. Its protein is CASRGDPSHLSYNEQFF.

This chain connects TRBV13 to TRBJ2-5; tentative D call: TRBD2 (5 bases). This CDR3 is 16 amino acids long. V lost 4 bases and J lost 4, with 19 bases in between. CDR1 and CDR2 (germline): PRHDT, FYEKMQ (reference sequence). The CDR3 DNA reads TGTGCCAGCAGCTCACTCGGGGTGGGAACCCTAGAGACCCAGTACTTC. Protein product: CASSSLGVGTLETQYF.

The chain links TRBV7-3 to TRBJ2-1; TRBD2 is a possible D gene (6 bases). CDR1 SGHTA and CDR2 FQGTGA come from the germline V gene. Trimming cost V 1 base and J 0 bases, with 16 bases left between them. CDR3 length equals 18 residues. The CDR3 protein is CASSLRGELSSSYNEQFF. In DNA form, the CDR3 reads TGTGCCAGCAGCTTAAGGGGGGAGCTCTCCAGCTCCTACAATGAGCAGTTCTTC. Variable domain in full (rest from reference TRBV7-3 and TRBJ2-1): GAGVSQTPSNKVTEKGKYVELRCDPISGHTALYWYRQSLGQGPEFLIYFQGTGAADDSGLPNDRFFAVRPEGSVSTLKIQRTERGDSAVYLCASSLRGELSSSYNEQFFGPGTRLTVL.

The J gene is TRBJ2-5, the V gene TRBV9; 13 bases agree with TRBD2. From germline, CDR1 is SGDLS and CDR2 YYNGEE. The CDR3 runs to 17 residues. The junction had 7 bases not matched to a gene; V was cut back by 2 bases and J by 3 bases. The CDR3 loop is CASSVYLGLAGEETQYF. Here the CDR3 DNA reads TGTGCCAGCAGCGTCTACCTCGGACTAGCGGGGGAAGAGACCCAGTACTTC.

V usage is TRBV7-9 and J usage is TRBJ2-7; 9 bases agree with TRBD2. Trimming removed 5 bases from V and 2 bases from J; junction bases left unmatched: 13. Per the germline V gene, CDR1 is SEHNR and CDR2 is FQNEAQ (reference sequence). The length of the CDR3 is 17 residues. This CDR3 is CASSGAGGALYTYEQYF. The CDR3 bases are TGTGCCAGCAGCGGGGCGGGGGGGGCCCTTTATACCTACGAGCAGTACTTC.

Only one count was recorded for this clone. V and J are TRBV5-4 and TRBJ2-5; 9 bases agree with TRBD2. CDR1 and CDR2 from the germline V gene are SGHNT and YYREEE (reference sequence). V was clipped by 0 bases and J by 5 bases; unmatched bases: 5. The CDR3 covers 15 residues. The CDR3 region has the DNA TGTGCCAGCAGCTTGGAAGGCGGGGGGGATGAGACCCAGTACTTC. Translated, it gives CASSLEGGGDETQYF.